This T cell receptor (beta chain) was profiled in a study of T cell repertoires in cytomegalovirus infection. About the study: It can be stated that public TCR beta signatures indicated CMV infection as well as a matching HLA type. General study findings and limits: Pooled public TCR beta family frequency picked out CMV carriers with the relevant HLA. Clonotype analysis showed dominance of the ex vivo response by HLA-C-restricted CMV-specific TCR beta clonotypes.

A remark on this clonotype: Its target is not known.

The CDR3 has 17 residues. V was pared by 2 bases and J by 2 bases, with 1 base of the junction left unmatched. Per the germline V gene, CDR1 is MNHEY and CDR2 is SVGAGI. Via MiXCR, TCRdb re-called the reads, giving one row per CDR3 protein. The table records about 680,000 distinct CDR3 sequences, more than 20% of them present only once. The rearrangement links TRBV6-5 to TRBJ2-2, with 14 bases lining up with TRBD2. Sequencing input: CD8+ T cells from PBMCs. The source of this sequence is a human donor in good health (CMV status not recorded). Some clones in this sample may be carry-over from other donors' samples. The chain's CDR3 is CASSYGLAGGNTGELFF. As DNA, the CDR3 is TGTGCCAGCAGTTACGGACTAGCGGGGGGAAACACCGGGGAGCTGTTTTTT.